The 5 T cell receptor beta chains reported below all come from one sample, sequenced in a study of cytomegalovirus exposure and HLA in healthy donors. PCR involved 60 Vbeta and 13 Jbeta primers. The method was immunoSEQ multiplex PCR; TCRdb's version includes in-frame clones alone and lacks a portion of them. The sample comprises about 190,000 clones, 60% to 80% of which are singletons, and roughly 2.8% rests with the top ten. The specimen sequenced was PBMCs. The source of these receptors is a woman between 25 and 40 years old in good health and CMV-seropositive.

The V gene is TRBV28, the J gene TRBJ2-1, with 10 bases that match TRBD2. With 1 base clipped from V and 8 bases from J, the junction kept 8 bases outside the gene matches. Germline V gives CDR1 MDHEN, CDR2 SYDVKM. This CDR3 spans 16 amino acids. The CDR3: CASSLLSSGRGDEQFF. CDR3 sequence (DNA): TGTGCCAGCAGTTTATTGTCTAGCGGGAGAGGCGATGAGCAGTTCTTC. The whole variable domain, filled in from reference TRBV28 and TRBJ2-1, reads DVKVTQSSRYLVKRTGEKVFLECVQDMDHENMFWYRQDPGLGLRLIYFSYDVKMKEKGDIPEGYSVSREKKERFSLILESASTNQTSMYLCASSLLSSGRGDEQFFGPGTRLTVL.

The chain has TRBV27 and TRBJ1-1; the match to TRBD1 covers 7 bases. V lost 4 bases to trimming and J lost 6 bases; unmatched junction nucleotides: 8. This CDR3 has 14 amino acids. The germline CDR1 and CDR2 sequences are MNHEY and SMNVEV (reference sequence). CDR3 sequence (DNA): TGTGCCAGCAGTTCCCCCCGGACAGGACCTGAAGCTTTCTTT. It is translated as CASSSPRTGPEAFF.

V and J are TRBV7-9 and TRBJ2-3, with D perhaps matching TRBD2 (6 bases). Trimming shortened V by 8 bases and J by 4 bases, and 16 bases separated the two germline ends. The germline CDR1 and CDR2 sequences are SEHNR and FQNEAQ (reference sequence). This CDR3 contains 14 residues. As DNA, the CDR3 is TGTGCCAGCTCCACCGCGCGGGGCTCAGATACGCAGTATTTT. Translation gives CASSTARGSDTQYF.

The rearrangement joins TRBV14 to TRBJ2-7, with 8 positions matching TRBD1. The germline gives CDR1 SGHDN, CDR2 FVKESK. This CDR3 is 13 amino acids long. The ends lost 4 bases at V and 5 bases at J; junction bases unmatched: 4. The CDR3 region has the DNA TGTGCCAGCAGCCCCAGGACAGGGAACGAGCAGTACTTC. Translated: CASSPRTGNEQYF.

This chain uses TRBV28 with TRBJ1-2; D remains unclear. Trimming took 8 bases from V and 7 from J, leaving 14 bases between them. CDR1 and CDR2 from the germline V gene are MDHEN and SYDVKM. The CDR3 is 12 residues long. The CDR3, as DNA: TGTGCCAGCCATACGGTCAGCGGTGGCTACACCTTC. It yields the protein CASHTVSGGYTF.